Each of the 21 T cell receptor beta chains below was sequenced from the same sample in a study of blood T cells in healthy people across ages. Combining a sample-barcoded 5' primer with a J-beta primer mix, a second PCR ran for roughly 7 to 11 cycles. TCRdb itself ran the 5' RACE reads through MiXCR, one entry per CDR3 protein. The sample holds about a million distinct CDR3 sequences, roughly 50% seen once. Sequences were obtained from blood. These receptor sequences come from a woman between 55 and 75 years old in good health.

V gene TRBV12-3 or TRBV12-4 combines with J gene TRBJ2-5; 11 positions match TRBD2. Losses at the gene ends were 7 bases for V and 5 bases for J; bases not matched to a gene: 6. CDR3 size: 14 residues. The CDR3: CASTISGRAETQYF. Here the CDR3 DNA reads TGTGCCAGCACCATTAGCGGGAGGGCCGAGACCCAGTACTTC.

This clonotype was seen more than once but under ten times. V and J are TRBV6-2 or TRBV6-3 and TRBJ2-5; possible D gene TRBD2, 6 bases. V was trimmed by 5 bases and J by 4 bases, leaving 20 bases between them. CDR3 length: 16 amino acids. CDR1 and CDR2 (germline): MNHEY, SVGEGT. The CDR3 region is CASSNRGGGQPETQYF. CDR3 in DNA: TGTGCCAGCAGTAATAGGGGAGGTGGACAACCAGAGACCCAGTACTTC.

The gene calls are TRBV4-2 and TRBJ2-4; no definite D call. Germline V gene data show CDR1 as LGHNA and CDR2 as YNFKEQ. Trimming removed 1 base from V and 6 bases from J, with 1 base in between. This CDR3 has 11 amino acids. CDR3 nucleotide sequence: TGTGCCAGCAGCCAAGCAAACATTCAGTACTTC. Residues: CASSQANIQYF.

V is TRBV27 and J is TRBJ2-7; perhaps TRBD2 as D (6 bases). The CDR3 is made up of 15 amino acids. Deletions cut 8 bases from V and 0 bases from J, with 17 bases between. The germline CDR1 and CDR2 sequences are MNHEY and SMNVEV (reference sequence). Written as DNA, the CDR3 is TGTGCCAGCTCATACCGGGGGACTGCCTCCTACGAGCAGTACTTC. Translated, it gives CASSYRGTASYEQYF.

The chain uses TRBV18 and TRBJ2-5; 7 bases are a match to TRBD1. The germline V gene has CDR1 KGHSH and CDR2 LQKENI. V gave up 3 bases and J gave up 0 bases; unmatched junction bases: 7. This CDR3 contains 16 residues. The CDR3 spells CASSPGTGAYQETQYF. The CDR3 bases are TGTGCCAGCTCACCGGGAACAGGGGCGTACCAAGAGACCCAGTACTTC.

A few counts support this clonotype. The chain joins TRBV4-3 to TRBJ1-2; maybe TRBD1 (5 bases). The germline V gene has CDR1 LGHNA and CDR2 YSLEER. This CDR3 region has 14 residues. V was clipped by 4 bases and J by 3 bases, with 12 bases between them. The CDR3 spells CASSLQDGHYGYTF. The CDR3 coding sequence is TGCGCCAGCAGCCTACAGGATGGGCACTATGGCTACACCTTC.

The genes are TRBV3-1 and TRBJ1-6; no clear D gene. This CDR3 contains 14 residues. Germline CDR1 and CDR2: LGHDT and YNNKEL (reference sequence). Trimming left V 4 bases short and J 10 bases short, with 14 bases between. This CDR3 reads CASSPRGERSPLHF. CDR3 coding DNA: TGTGCCAGCAGCCCGCGCGGGGAGCGATCACCCCTCCACTTT.

The chain has TRBV5-4 and TRBJ2-1; a weak D match, TRBD2 (6 bases). The CDR3 consists of 15 residues. The V gene's germline CDR1 is SGHNT and CDR2 YYREEE (reference sequence). Trimming shortened V by 0 bases and J by 6 bases, and 13 bases separated the two germline ends. The CDR3 loop reads CASSLVGSLSNEQFF. As DNA, the CDR3 is TGTGCCAGCAGCTTGGTCGGGAGCCTTAGCAATGAGCAGTTCTTC.

The gene calls are TRBV4-3 and TRBJ2-1; the D gene is possibly TRBD1 (6 bases). This CDR3 has 16 amino acids. The germline CDR1 and CDR2 sequences are LGHNA and YSLEER. V lost 0 bases and J lost 1, with 10 bases in between. The CDR3: CASSQDLRGSYNEQFF. CDR3 sequence (DNA): TGCGCCAGCAGCCAAGATTTGAGGGGGTCCTACAATGAGCAGTTCTTC.

This chain joins TRBV2 and TRBJ2-4; 8 bases are shared with TRBD2. CDR1 is SNHLY, CDR2 FYNNEI, per germline. V gave up 3 bases and J gave up 2 bases; unmatched junction bases: 3. The CDR3 consists of 15 residues. The CDR3 region is CASSEREVSKNIQYF. The CDR3 bases are TGTGCCAGCAGTGAGCGGGAGGTGTCCAAAAACATTCAGTACTTC.

The chain links TRBV7-9 to TRBJ2-7, with TRBD2 matching 8 bases. Germline CDR1 and CDR2: SEHNR and FQNEAQ (reference sequence). This CDR3 contains 16 residues. J was trimmed by 5 bases and V by 0 bases; bases with no gene match: 9. CDR3 bases: TGTGCCAGCAGCTTAGCGACCGGGACTAGGTTCCACGAGCAGTACTTC. It encodes CASSLATGTRFHEQYF.

This chain joins TRBV25-1 and TRBJ2-1; D remains unclear. This CDR3 has 12 amino acids. Germline V lookup: CDR1 MGHDK, CDR2 SYGVNS. Trimming stripped 3 bases from V and 9 bases from J, with 9 bases between. The CDR3 coding sequence is TGTGCCAGCAGTGATTCTTGGGCTGAGCAGTTCTTC. It specifies CASSDSWAEQFF.

V and J are TRBV12-3 or TRBV12-4 and TRBJ2-5; either TRBD1 or TRBD2 may fit D (6 bases each). The DNA end favors TRBJ2-7, so the J call may be wrong. The CDR3 consists of 14 residues. This CDR3 is CASGVSGALYEQYF. DNA for the CDR3: TGTGCCAGCGGGGTTTCGGGGGCCCTTTACGAGCAGTACTTC.

The rearrangement links TRBV4-2 to TRBJ1-1; maybe TRBD1 (6 bases). CDR3 length: 15 amino acids. Deletions cut 4 bases from V and 5 bases from J, with 17 bases between. Germline V CDR1 and CDR2: LGHNA, YNFKEQ. The CDR3 protein is CASSRGEGGGTEAFF. Written as DNA, the CDR3 is TGTGCCAGCAGCCGAGGGGAAGGAGGGGGGACTGAAGCTTTCTTT.

This clonotype was counted between two and nine times. CDR3 DNA: TGCAGTGCGAAGAGGCAGTCAGGTCAGCCCCAGCATTTT. As protein: CSAKRQSGQPQHF. The chain uses TRBV20-1 and TRBJ1-5; D is uncertain. The CDR3 runs 13 residues. With 6 bases removed from V and 6 bases from J, the gap between germline ends came to 15 bases. Germline lookup yields CDR1 DFQATT and CDR2 SNEGSKA (reference sequence).

This chain uses TRBV12-3 or TRBV12-4 with TRBJ2-2, with a possible D match to TRBD1 (6 bases). This CDR3 has 13 residues. Trimming removed 10 bases at V and 0 bases at J, with 9 bases between. The CDR3 loop reads CATGQTNTGELFF. CDR3 sequence (DNA): TGTGCCACCGGACAGACGAACACCGGGGAGCTGTTTTTT.

CDR3 loop: CASSSLESYEQYF. DNA for the CDR3: TGTGCCAGCAGCTCTCTAGAATCCTACGAGCAGTACTTC. The chain has TRBV13 and TRBJ2-7; D gene uncertain. V gave up 4 bases and J gave up 1 base, with 8 bases separating them. The germline CDR1 and CDR2 sequences are PRHDT and FYEKMQ (reference sequence). The CDR3 sequence is 13 residues long.

The gene calls are TRBV29-1 and TRBJ2-3, with 8 positions matching TRBD2. The germline V gene has CDR1 SQVTM and CDR2 ANQGSEA. V trimming: 2 bases; J trimming: 4 bases; junction bases outside the gene matches: 5. The CDR3 loop spans 14 amino acids. In DNA, the CDR3 is TGCAGCGTTGAACGGGGGGGACGACCAGATACGCAGTATTTT. Translating it yields CSVERGGRPDTQYF.

This chain links TRBV2 with TRBJ2-3; 12 bases map to TRBD2. J lost 3 bases, V lost 7 bases, and 5 bases had no gene match. Germline CDR1 and CDR2: SNHLY and FYNNEI. This CDR3 has 15 amino acids. The CDR3 loop reads CASTILAGGTDTQYF. The CDR3 DNA follows: TGTGCCAGCACTATACTAGCGGGAGGAACAGATACGCAGTATTTT.

Concerning this clonotype itself: An end of the junction does not agree with germline; a read error may underlie this. The chain has TRBV5-6 and TRBJ2-3; the D is unclear. The CDR3 has 14 amino acids. The germline CDR1 and CDR2 sequences are SGHDT and YYEEEE. The CDR3 nucleotides are TGTGCCAGCAGCTTTGCTGGAGTAGCAGATACGCGGTATTTT. This translates into CASSFAGVADTRYF.

This clonotype was seen a handful of times. This sequence joins TRBV12-3 or TRBV12-4 and TRBJ2-1, with D tentatively TRBD2 (5 bases). V was pared by 5 bases and J by 2 bases, with 7 bases between. The CDR3 spans 13 residues. CDR3 in DNA: TGTGCCAGCAGTGCCGGGACCTACAATGAGCAGTTCTTC. This sequence encodes CASSAGTYNEQFF.